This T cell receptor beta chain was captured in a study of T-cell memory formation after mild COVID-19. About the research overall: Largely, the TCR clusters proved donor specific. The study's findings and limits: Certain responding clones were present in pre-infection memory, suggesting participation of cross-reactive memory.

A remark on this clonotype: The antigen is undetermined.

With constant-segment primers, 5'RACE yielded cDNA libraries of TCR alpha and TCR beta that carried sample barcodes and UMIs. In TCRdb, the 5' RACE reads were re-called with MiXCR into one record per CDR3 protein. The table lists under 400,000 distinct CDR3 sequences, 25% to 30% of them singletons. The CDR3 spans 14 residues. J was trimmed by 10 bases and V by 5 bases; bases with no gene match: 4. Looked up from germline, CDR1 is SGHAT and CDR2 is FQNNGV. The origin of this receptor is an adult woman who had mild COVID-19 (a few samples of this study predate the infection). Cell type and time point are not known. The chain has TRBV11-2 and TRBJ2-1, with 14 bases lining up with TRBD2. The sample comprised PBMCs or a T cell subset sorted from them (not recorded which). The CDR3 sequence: CASSRLAGGPEQFF. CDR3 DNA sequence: TGTGCCAGCAGCCGACTAGCGGGAGGGCCGGAGCAGTTCTTC.